These 32 T cell receptor beta chains originate from one sample sequenced in a study of T cells in Graves' hyperthyroidism and ophthalmopathy. Regions amplified from RNA transcripts were the TCR beta CDR3 regions. The HTBI set primed first-round TCR CDR3 RT-PCR. MiXCR, run by TCRdb on the multiplex PCR reads, gives a single entry per CDR3 protein. The table includes about 250,000 distinct CDR3 sequences, 24% detected once. The material sequenced was blood. The receptors derive from a woman between 35 and 50 years old with Graves' ophthalmopathy.

CDR3 nucleotides: TGTGCCAGCTCACCACGAGCGGGAGACACGAGCACCGGGGAGCTGTTTTTT. Protein sequence: CASSPRAGDTSTGELFF. The chain is built from TRBV18 and TRBJ2-2; 8 nucleotides line up with TRBD2. This CDR3 spans 17 amino acids. Unmatched junction bases numbered 8, after V lost 1 base and J lost 4 bases. In germline, CDR1 is KGHSH, CDR2 LQKENI.

The CDR3 bases are TGTGCCAGTCACAGGGGAAAGGATCAGCCCCAGCATTTT. This sequence encodes CASHRGKDQPQHF. The gene calls are TRBV6-1 and TRBJ1-5; TRBD1 matches at 7 bases. V shed 9 bases and J 5 bases; nucleotides not matched to a gene: 7. This CDR3 is built from 13 residues. Per the germline V gene, CDR1 is MNHNS and CDR2 is SASEGT.

This clonotype was counted ten times or more. V usage is TRBV5-6 and J usage is TRBJ1-3; 9 bases are a match to TRBD1. J lost 1 base, V lost 4 bases, and 6 bases had no gene match. CDR1 SGHDT and CDR2 YYEEEE come from the germline V gene. This CDR3 has 16 residues. Written as DNA, the CDR3 is TGTGCCAGCAGCCCGGACAGGGGATGGTCTGGAAACACCATATATTTT. This codes for CASSPDRGWSGNTIYF.

This clonotype was counted many times. The gene calls are TRBV12-3 or TRBV12-4 and TRBJ1-5; 11 nucleotides align to TRBD1. V gave up 5 bases and J gave up 6 bases; unmatched junction bases: 3. This CDR3 spans 14 amino acids. CDR3 amino acids: CASSRTGGTQPQHF. CDR3 nucleotides: TGTGCCAGCAGTCGGACAGGGGGCACTCAGCCCCAGCATTTT.

This clonotype was picked up many times. This chain connects TRBV2 to TRBJ1-5, with 11 nucleotides matching TRBD1. Trimming at V came to 7 bases and at J to 0 bases, leaving 2 bases not matched to a gene. The CDR3 loop spans 15 amino acids. The germline V gene has CDR1 SNHLY and CDR2 FYNNEI. The CDR3 sequence is CASKGTGGSNQPQHF. DNA for the CDR3: TGTGCCAGCAAAGGGACAGGGGGTAGCAATCAGCCCCAGCATTTT.

This clonotype turned up a few times. The V call is TRBV25-1, the J call TRBJ2-6; 7 bases fit TRBD1. The CDR3 loop spans 16 amino acids. The V gene end was trimmed by 3 bases and the J gene end by 1 base; junction bases not matched to a gene: 3. CDR1 is MGHDK and CDR2 is SYGVNS in the germline V gene. The CDR3 here is CASSETRGSGANVLTF. CDR3 DNA sequence: TGTGCCAGCAGTGAGACCAGGGGGTCTGGGGCCAACGTCCTGACTTTC.

This clonotype was picked up many times. The chain recombines TRBV6-1 with TRBJ2-6; D call uncertain. Trimming pared 1 base from V and 4 bases from J, leaving 2 bases between. CDR1 MNHNS and CDR2 SASEGT come from the germline V gene. The CDR3 loop spans 13 amino acids. The CDR3 reads CASSEVGANVLTF. CDR3 DNA sequence: TGTGCCAGCAGTGAAGTGGGGGCCAACGTCCTGACTTTC.

A few counts support this clonotype. CDR3 sequence: CASSPSWAGANVLTF. DNA of the CDR3: TGCGCCAGCAGCCCTTCATGGGCTGGGGCCAACGTCCTGACTTTC. The rearrangement joins TRBV5-1 to TRBJ2-6; D call uncertain. Trimming removed 4 bases at V and 2 bases at J, with 10 bases between. The CDR3 extends over 15 amino acids. The germline V gene has CDR1 SGHRS and CDR2 YFSETQ.

This clonotype showed up many times. The rearrangement uses TRBV20-1 and TRBJ2-7, with TRBD2 as a possible D gene (6 bases). The germline gives CDR1 DFQATT, CDR2 SNEGSKA (reference sequence). This CDR3 is built from 12 residues. Trimming shortened V by 6 bases and J by 1 base, and 10 bases separated the two germline ends. The CDR3 here is CSALTRSYEQYF. The CDR3 DNA sequence: TGCAGTGCCCTGACTAGATCCTACGAGCAGTACTTC.

This clonotype was recorded many times. V and J are TRBV6-1 and TRBJ2-7; 8 bases agree with TRBD1. Germline CDR1 reads MNHNS; CDR2 reads SASEGT. The CDR3 is 14 residues long. Trimming removed 4 bases from V and 6 bases from J; junction bases left unmatched: 8. Here the CDR3 reads CASSVTGTGLEQYF. The CDR3 DNA reads TGTGCCAGCAGTGTTACCGGGACAGGCCTCGAGCAGTACTTC.

The chain links TRBV9 to TRBJ2-5; 12 nucleotides match TRBD2. Germline CDR1 reads SGDLS; CDR2 reads YYNGEE. V shed 2 bases and J 1 base; nucleotides not matched to a gene: 3. CDR3 length: 16 residues. The CDR3 spells CASSVGLAGFQETQYF. For the CDR3, the DNA is TGTGCCAGCAGCGTCGGACTAGCGGGATTCCAAGAGACCCAGTACTTC.

The table lists this clonotype with many counts. This chain connects TRBV25-1 to TRBJ2-7, with a tentative D call TRBD2 (6 bases). V lost 6 bases and J 6 bases, leaving 18 bases between the germline ends. CDR1 MGHDK and CDR2 SYGVNS come from the germline V gene. CDR3 length: 14 residues. Here the CDR3 reads CASSPGRDSSEQYF. DNA for the CDR3: TGTGCCAGCAGCCCGGGACGGGACTCATCCGAGCAGTACTTC.

The genes are TRBV27 and TRBJ1-5; weak D call: TRBD1 (6 bases). CDR1 MNHEY and CDR2 SMNVEV come from the germline V gene (reference sequence). Deletions cut 4 bases from V and 9 bases from J, with 19 bases between. This CDR3 region has 15 residues. CDR3 amino acids: CASSYLGATGSPQHF. In nucleotides, the CDR3 is TGTGCCAGCAGTTACTTGGGGGCCACCGGTTCGCCCCAGCATTTT.

This clonotype was found a few times. The V call is TRBV12-3 or TRBV12-4, the J call TRBJ1-1, with 9 bases lining up with TRBD1. This CDR3 has 14 amino acids. The J segment lost 6 bases and the V segment lost 7 bases, leaving 9 bases of the junction unmatched. The DNA of the CDR3 is TGTGCCAGCACCCCTGCCGGGACAGGGTCTGAAGCTTTCTTT. This codes for CASTPAGTGSEAFF.

This clonotype came up many times. The V and J genes are TRBV6-4 and TRBJ1-5, with 9 bases fitting TRBD1. The CDR3 has 20 residues. Germline CDR1 MRHNA, CDR2 SNTAGT. J was trimmed by 0 bases and V by 4 bases; bases with no gene match: 16. In DNA form, the CDR3 reads TGTGCCAGCAGTGGACGGACAGGGGAGGTTTTAAAGTTTAGCAATCAGCCCCAGCATTTT. Translated: CASSGRTGEVLKFSNQPQHF.

This sequence joins TRBV7-2 and TRBJ1-1; no reliable D call. The CDR3 spans 14 residues. Germline loops: CDR1 SGHTA, CDR2 FQGNSA. Between the trimmed V and J ends, which lost 3 bases and 3 bases, there was a span of 11 bases. The CDR3 bases are TGTGCCAGCAGCTTGCGGGGTGTCGACACTGAAGCTTTCTTT. This sequence encodes CASSLRGVDTEAFF.

The chain links TRBV6-2 or TRBV6-3 to TRBJ1-1, with D tentatively TRBD1 (5 bases). Germline-derived CDR1 and CDR2 are MNHEY and SVGEGT. This CDR3 has 13 amino acids. Deletions cut 7 bases from V and 0 bases from J, with 9 bases between. The CDR3 is CASMGRLNTEAFF. CDR3 bases: TGTGCCAGCATGGGGCGGTTGAACACTGAAGCTTTCTTT.

This clonotype has a count of ten or more. The rearrangement links TRBV11-2 to TRBJ1-1, with D possibly being TRBD1 (5 bases). Germline V gene data show CDR1 as SGHAT and CDR2 as FQNNGV. The CDR3 length is 13 residues. V lost 3 bases and J 2 bases, leaving 7 bases between the germline ends. CDR3 nucleotides: TGTGCCAGCAGCTTGGACATTAACACTGAAGCTTTCTTT. It codes for CASSLDINTEAFF.

The rearrangement joins TRBV19 to TRBJ2-7; 9 nucleotides agree with TRBD1. This CDR3 comprises 14 residues. V dropped 6 bases and J dropped 3; count of bases not matched to a gene: 6. Germline assignment: CDR1 LNHDA and CDR2 SQIVND (reference sequence). The CDR3 loop reads CASSGGQGNYEQYF. For the CDR3, the DNA is TGTGCCAGTAGCGGGGGACAGGGAAACTACGAGCAGTACTTC.

This chain links TRBV6-2 or TRBV6-3 with TRBJ2-2; D remains unclear. V was clipped by 8 bases and J by 0 bases, with 7 bases between them. This CDR3 spans 13 amino acids. Germline values: CDR1 MNHEY, CDR2 SVGEGT. The CDR3 DNA follows: TGTGCCAGCGGTACGGCGAACACCGGGGAGCTGTTTTTT. Amino acid sequence: CASGTANTGELFF.

This clonotype has a count of ten or more. V is TRBV7-3 and J is TRBJ2-5; 10 bases agree with TRBD1. Germline V gives CDR1 SGHTA, CDR2 FQGTGA. V dropped 5 bases and J dropped 5; count of bases not matched to a gene: 5. The CDR3 runs 14 residues. The CDR3 coding sequence is TGTGCCAGCAGCCCGGACAGGGGGAGCGAGACCCAGTACTTC. Amino acids: CASSPDRGSETQYF.

The table lists this clonotype with many counts. The chain carries TRBV6-5 and TRBJ2-7; a possible D gene is TRBD2 (5 bases). CDR1 is MNHEY and CDR2 is SVGAGI in the germline V gene. Trimming took 0 bases from V and 0 from J, leaving 15 bases between them. This CDR3 is built from 17 residues. CDR3 in amino acids: CASSYSGSNSNSYEQYF. DNA of the CDR3: TGTGCCAGCAGTTACTCGGGGAGTAACTCCAACTCCTACGAGCAGTACTTC.

Relative to its sample, this clonotype is medium-sized. The chain recombines TRBV6-1 with TRBJ2-7; no clear D gene. Trimming removed 1 base at V and 0 bases at J, with 7 bases between. Germline V CDR1 and CDR2: MNHNS, SASEGT. This CDR3 contains 14 residues. CDR3 loop: CASSEVASSYEQYF. As DNA, the CDR3 is TGTGCCAGCAGTGAAGTGGCCAGCTCCTACGAGCAGTACTTC.

This clonotype was seen at least ten times. This chain uses TRBV28 with TRBJ1-1; D possibly corresponds to TRBD1 (5 bases). Per germline, CDR1 MDHEN and CDR2 SYDVKM. CDR3 length: 15 residues. The V and J ends lost 5 bases and 0 bases respectively, with 13 bases between them. The CDR3 sequence is CASSPPQGMNTEAFF. The CDR3 bases are TGTGCCAGCAGTCCACCCCAGGGAATGAACACTGAAGCTTTCTTT.

At least ten counts were recorded for this clonotype. The chain uses TRBV28 and TRBJ2-5, with 10 bases identical to TRBD2. Germline V lookup: CDR1 MDHEN, CDR2 SYDVKM. CDR3 length: 15 residues. The V segment lost 5 bases and the J segment 9 bases; nucleotides outside the gene matches: 12. The CDR3 protein is CASSPIAGAGGAQYF. CDR3 coding DNA: TGTGCCAGCAGTCCGATAGCGGGAGCGGGGGGGGCCCAGTACTTC.

The chain recombines TRBV24-1 with TRBJ2-3, with 8 bases lining up with TRBD2. The trim removed 6 bases at V and 6 bases at J, leaving 7 bases unmatched. Germline-derived CDR1 and CDR2 are KGHDR and SFDVKD. CDR3 length: 14 amino acids. The DNA for the CDR3 is TGTGCCACCAGTACGGGAGGGCCTATGGATACGCAGTATTTT. Amino acids: CATSTGGPMDTQYF.

This clonotype appeared many times. The J gene is TRBJ1-1, the V gene TRBV19; unclear D gene. Trimming removed 2 bases at V and 1 base at J, with 5 bases between. The V gene's germline CDR1 is LNHDA and CDR2 SQIVND (reference sequence). CDR3 size: 13 residues. CDR3 protein: CASSIPENTEAFF. Written as DNA, the CDR3 is TGTGCCAGTAGTATACCAGAGAACACTGAAGCTTTCTTT.

This clonotype was observed at least ten times. This sequence joins TRBV12-3 or TRBV12-4 and TRBJ1-1; no clear D gene. The V gene lost 4 bases and the J gene lost 2 bases, with 8 bases spanning the gap. The CDR3 is 13 amino acids. The DNA of the CDR3 is TGTGCCAGCAGTTATGGCAGTAACACTGAAGCTTTCTTT. Amino acids: CASSYGSNTEAFF.

This clonotype appeared many times. This sequence joins TRBV12-3 or TRBV12-4 and TRBJ2-5; D unclear. V was pared by 0 bases and J by 7 bases, with 15 bases between. This CDR3 spans 15 amino acids. CDR3 DNA: TGTGCCAGCAGTTTAGCGCAATGGGCAGGCGGGACCCAGTACTTC. It translates to CASSLAQWAGGTQYF.

This clonotype occurred once. V usage is TRBV7-2 and J usage is TRBJ2-7; 7 bases match TRBD2. The CDR3 covers 14 residues. Germline CDR1 is SGHTA and CDR2 is FQGNSA. With V trimmed by 6 bases and J by 2 bases, 7 bases remained unmatched. CDR3 residues: CASRKSGAAYEQYF. The DNA of the CDR3 is TGTGCCAGCAGGAAGAGCGGGGCCGCCTACGAGCAGTACTTC.

This clonotype was counted at least ten times. The genes are TRBV12-3 or TRBV12-4 and TRBJ1-2, with 8 nucleotides matching TRBD1. There are 13 residues in the CDR3. With V trimmed by 10 bases and J by 7 bases, 11 bases remained unmatched. Here the CDR3 reads CAISLTGGSGYTF. The DNA for the CDR3 is TGTGCCATTTCTCTTACAGGGGGATCTGGCTACACCTTC.

This clonotype was detected many times. The chain uses TRBV4-1 and TRBJ1-1; D might be TRBD1 (5 bases). Germline V gene sequence: CDR1 MGHRA, CDR2 YSYEKL. V was clipped by 0 bases and J by 1 base, with 24 bases between them. The CDR3 length is 20 residues. CDR3 sequence: CASSQDWGSHRIVGNTEAFF. The DNA of the CDR3 is TGCGCCAGCAGCCAAGATTGGGGATCACACAGGATAGTTGGGAACACTGAAGCTTTCTTT.